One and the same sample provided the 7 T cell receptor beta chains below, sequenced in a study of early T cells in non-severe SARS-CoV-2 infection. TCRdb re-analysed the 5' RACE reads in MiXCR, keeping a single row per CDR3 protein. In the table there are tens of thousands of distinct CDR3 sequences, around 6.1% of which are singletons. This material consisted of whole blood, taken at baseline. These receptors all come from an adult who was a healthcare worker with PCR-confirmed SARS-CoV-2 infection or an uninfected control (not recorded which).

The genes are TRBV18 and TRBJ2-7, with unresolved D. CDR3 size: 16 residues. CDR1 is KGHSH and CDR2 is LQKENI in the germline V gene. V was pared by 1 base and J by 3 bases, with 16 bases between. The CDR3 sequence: CASSPLQRPTDYEQYF. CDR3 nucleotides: TGTGCCAGCTCACCACTACAGAGACCAACTGACTACGAGCAGTACTTC.

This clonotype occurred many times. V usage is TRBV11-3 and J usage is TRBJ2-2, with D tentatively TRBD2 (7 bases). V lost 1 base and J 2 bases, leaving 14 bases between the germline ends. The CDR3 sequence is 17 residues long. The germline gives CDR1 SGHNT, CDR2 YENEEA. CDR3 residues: CASSLVAGAYNTGELFF. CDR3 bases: TGTGCCAGCAGCTTAGTTGCGGGGGCCTATAACACCGGGGAGCTGTTTTTT.

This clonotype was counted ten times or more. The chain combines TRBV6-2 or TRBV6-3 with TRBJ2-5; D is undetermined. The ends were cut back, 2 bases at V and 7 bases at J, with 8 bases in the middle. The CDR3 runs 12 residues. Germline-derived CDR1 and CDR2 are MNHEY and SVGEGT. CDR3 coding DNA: TGTGCCAGCAGTTACCCCCCGGGGACCCAGTACTTC. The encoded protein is CASSYPPGTQYF.

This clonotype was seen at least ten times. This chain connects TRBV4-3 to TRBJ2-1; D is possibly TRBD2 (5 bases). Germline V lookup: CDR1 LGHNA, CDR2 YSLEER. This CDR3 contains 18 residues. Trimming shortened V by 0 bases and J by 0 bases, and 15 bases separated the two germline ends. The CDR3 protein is CASSQDSSGVFSYNEQFF. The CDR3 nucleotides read TGCGCCAGCAGCCAAGATTCCAGCGGAGTTTTCTCCTACAATGAGCAGTTCTTC.

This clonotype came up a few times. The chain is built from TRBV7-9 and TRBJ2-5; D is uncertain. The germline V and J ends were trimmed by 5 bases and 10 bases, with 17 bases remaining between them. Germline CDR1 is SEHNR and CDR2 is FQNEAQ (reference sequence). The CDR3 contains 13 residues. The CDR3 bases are TGTGCCAGCAGCCGCGGTTGGGTGGAGTACCAGTACTTC. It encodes CASSRGWVEYQYF.

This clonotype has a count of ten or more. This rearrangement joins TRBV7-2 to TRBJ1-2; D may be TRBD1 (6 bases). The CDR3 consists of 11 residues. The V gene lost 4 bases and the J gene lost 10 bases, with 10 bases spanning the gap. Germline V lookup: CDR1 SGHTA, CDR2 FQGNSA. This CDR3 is CASSSRTVYTF. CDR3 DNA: TGTGCCAGCAGCTCCCGGACAGTCTACACCTTC.

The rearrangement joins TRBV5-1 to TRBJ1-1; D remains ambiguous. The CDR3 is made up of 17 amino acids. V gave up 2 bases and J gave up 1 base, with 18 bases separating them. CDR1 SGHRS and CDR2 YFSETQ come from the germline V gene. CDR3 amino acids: CASSLGLELFSNTEAFF. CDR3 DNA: TGCGCCAGCAGCTTAGGTTTAGAACTCTTTTCGAACACTGAAGCTTTCTTT.